This TCR beta chain is drawn from a study of spatial heterogeneity in lung cancer. On the study more broadly: The study sequenced follow-up PBMC samples when they were available, at a median of about two years after resection. Every unique TCR and UMI combination, on average, appeared more than ten times in raw reads.

This clonotype appeared a few times. What it binds is unknown. In TCRdb, the 5' RACE reads were re-called with MiXCR into one record per CDR3 protein. The data show around 110,000 distinct CDR3 sequences, with 10% to 15% seen just once and roughly 15% held by the top ten. Study outcomes and limitations: There were more appearances of ubiquitous expanded tumor TCRs in blood at resection than at follow-up.

Time point meaning: blood at routine non-recurrence follow-up after resection. The input material, whole RNA from tumor, nontumor lung or frozen PBMC, was sequenced unsorted. This clonotype was obtained from a male donor with early-stage non-small cell lung cancer. Sequencing used PBMCs, obtained at follow-up.

CDR3 residues: CASSQDPLETQYF. The CDR3 DNA sequence: TGTGCCAGCAGCCAAGACCCGCTTGAGACCCAGTACTTC. This chain uses TRBV4-2 with TRBJ2-5; D is undetermined. Germline CDR1 is LGHNA and CDR2 is YNFKEQ. Trimming removed 0 bases at V and 5 bases at J, with 7 bases between. The CDR3 runs to 13 residues.